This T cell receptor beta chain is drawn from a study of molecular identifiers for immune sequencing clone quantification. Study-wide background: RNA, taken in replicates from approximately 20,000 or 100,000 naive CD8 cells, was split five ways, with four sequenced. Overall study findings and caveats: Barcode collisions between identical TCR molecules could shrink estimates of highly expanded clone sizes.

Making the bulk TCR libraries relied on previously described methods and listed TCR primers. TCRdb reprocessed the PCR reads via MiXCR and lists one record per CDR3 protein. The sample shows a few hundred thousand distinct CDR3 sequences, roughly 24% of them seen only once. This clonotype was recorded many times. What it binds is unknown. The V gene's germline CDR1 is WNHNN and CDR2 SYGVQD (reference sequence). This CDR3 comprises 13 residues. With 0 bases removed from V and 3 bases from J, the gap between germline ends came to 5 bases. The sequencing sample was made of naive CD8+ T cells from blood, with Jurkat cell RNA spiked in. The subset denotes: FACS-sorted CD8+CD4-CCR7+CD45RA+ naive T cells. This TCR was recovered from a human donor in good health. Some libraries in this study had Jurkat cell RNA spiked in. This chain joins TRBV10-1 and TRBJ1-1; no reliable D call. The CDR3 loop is CASSESTYTEAFF. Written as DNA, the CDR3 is TGCGCCAGCAGTGAGTCAACCTACACTGAAGCTTTCTTT.